The 21 T cell receptor beta chains in this list originate from one sample, sequenced in a study of blood T cells in healthy people across ages. Alongside a J-beta primer mix, a sample-barcoded 5' primer served in a second PCR lasting roughly 6 to 11 cycles. TCRdb analysed the 5' RACE reads with MiXCR anew, one entry per CDR3 protein. The data contain about 570,000 distinct CDR3 sequences, 27% of them seen just once; the ten biggest clones take up under 20%. The sequencing sample was made of blood. Source of these receptors: a woman aged 70-85 years in good health.

CDR3 sequence reads: CASSQTTDTQYF. The CDR3 DNA reads as TGTGCCAGCAGTCAGACGACGGATACGCAGTATTTT. The chain uses TRBV6-6 and TRBJ2-3; D unclear. V was shortened by 5 bases and J by 6 bases, with 9 bases between the two germline ends. Germline V gene data show CDR1 as MNHNY and CDR2 as SVGAGI (reference sequence). This CDR3 has 12 residues.

V usage is TRBV6-6 and J usage is TRBJ1-2; D is undetermined. Germline V gene data show CDR1 as MNHNY and CDR2 as SVGAGI (reference sequence). CDR3 length: 16 residues. V lost 3 bases and J 2 bases, leaving 16 bases between the germline ends. The chain's CDR3 is CASSYSRTLMNYGYTF. CDR3 in DNA: TGTGCCAGCAGTTATTCCCGGACCTTGATGAACTATGGCTACACCTTC.

This clonotype was recorded many times. This chain links TRBV15 with TRBJ2-4, with D uncertain. Germline assignment: CDR1 LNHNV and CDR2 YYDKDF (reference sequence). The V gene lost 3 bases and the J gene lost 8 bases, with 14 bases spanning the gap. The CDR3 runs 14 residues. In DNA, the CDR3 is TGTGCCACCAGCAGGGCGCCCTTCCCGGACATTCAGTACTTC. Translation gives CATSRAPFPDIQYF.

The rearrangement uses TRBV7-2 and TRBJ2-2, with D unresolved. CDR3 length equals 12 residues. Germline CDR1 reads SGHTA; CDR2 reads FQGNSA. The germline V and J ends were trimmed by 1 base and 7 bases, with 4 bases remaining between them. The CDR3 protein is CASSLGIGELFF. As DNA, the CDR3 is TGTGCCAGCAGCTTAGGCATCGGGGAGCTGTTTTTT.

The rearrangement uses TRBV9 and TRBJ2-1, with D unresolved. The DNA end favors TRBJ2-7, so the J call may be wrong. The germline CDR1 and CDR2 sequences are SGDLS and YYNGEE. The CDR3 covers 15 residues. The chain's CDR3 is CASSVEGHGTYEQYF. DNA of the CDR3: TGTGCCAGCAGCGTAGAGGGCCACGGTACCTACGAGCAGTACTTC.

This clonotype appeared a few times. Since a much larger clone is just one base distant, this may be a read error. The chain carries TRBV7-2 and TRBJ2-3; perhaps TRBD2 as D (5 bases). The germline V and J ends were trimmed by 4 bases and 1 base, with 18 bases remaining between them. Germline V CDR1 and CDR2: SGHTA, FQGNSA. The CDR3 is made up of 17 amino acids. The CDR3 DNA reads as TGTGCCAGCAGCTCCCCCGACAAGAGGAGGTGCACAGATACGCAGTATTTT. This encodes CASSSPDKRRCTDTQYF.

The table lists this clonotype with a few counts. The chain recombines TRBV20-1 with TRBJ2-1; 8 bases are shared with TRBD2. CDR3 size: 15 residues. Germline V gene lookup returns CDR1 DFQATT and CDR2 SNEGSKA (reference sequence). The junction had 5 bases not matched to a gene; V was cut back by 0 bases and J by 4 bases. DNA for the CDR3: TGCAGTGCTAGAGATCGGATAGCGGGGTACAATGAGCAGTTCTTC. This translates into CSARDRIAGYNEQFF.

This clonotype was found a few times. The rearrangement links TRBV12-3 or TRBV12-4 to TRBJ2-7; D may be TRBD2 (6 bases). CDR3 length: 14 residues. V lost 3 bases and J 4 bases, leaving 13 bases between the germline ends. CDR3 bases: TGTGCCAGCAGTTTTTCTGGGGGAGGTTACGAGCAGTACTTC. Amino acids: CASSFSGGGYEQYF.

J is TRBJ1-4 and V is TRBV20-1; D remains unclear. V was trimmed by 1 base and J by 4 bases, leaving 4 bases between them. The germline gives CDR1 DFQATT, CDR2 SNEGSKA (reference sequence). CDR3 length equals 12 residues. The CDR3 nucleotides are TGCAGTGCTAGAGGGGATAATGAAAAACTGTTTTTT. Encoded protein: CSARGDNEKLFF.

The chain joins TRBV12-3 or TRBV12-4 to TRBJ1-5, with D possibly matching TRBD1 (6 bases). The CDR3 has 15 residues. Trimming removed 0 bases from V and 5 bases from J, with 11 bases in between. The CDR3 DNA sequence: TGTGCCAGCAGTTTAGCGCCCGGGGGCGATCAGCCCCAGCATTTT. Its protein is CASSLAPGGDQPQHF.

The chain recombines TRBV9 with TRBJ1-2; D ambiguous. The CDR3 runs to 12 residues. V was trimmed by 4 bases and J by 1 base, leaving 5 bases between them. The germline V gene encodes CDR1 SGDLS and CDR2 YYNGEE. In nucleotides, the CDR3 is TGTGCCAGCAGCACAGATAACTATGGCTACACCTTC. Its translation is CASSTDNYGYTF.

This clonotype has a single count. V gene TRBV7-2 combines with J gene TRBJ1-6; D may be TRBD1 (5 bases). CDR3 length: 16 residues. V shed 5 bases and J shed 7 bases, with 18 bases lying between them. The germline gives CDR1 SGHTA, CDR2 FQGNSA. The CDR3: CASSKTRQRRNSPLHF. The CDR3 DNA reads as TGTGCCAGCAGCAAGACCCGACAGAGAAGAAATTCACCCCTCCACTTT.

As for this clonotype: This CDR3 fails to terminate in the conserved phenylalanine or tryptophan, so it likely reflects a read error. This rearrangement joins TRBV9 to TRBJ2-7, with D perhaps TRBD1 (5 bases). V lost 0 bases, J lost 2 bases, and 9 bases lay in between. The CDR3 contains 14 residues. Germline V lookup: CDR1 SGDLS, CDR2 YYNGEE. The CDR3 loop reads CASSVEPGPYEQYY. The CDR3 DNA is TGTGCCAGCAGCGTAGAGCCAGGGCCCTACGAGCAGTACTAC.

Concerning this clonotype itself: At one of its ends the junction is not consistent with the germline gene, which may arise from a read error. The chain joins TRBV11-2 to TRBJ2-7; D gene ambiguous. The length of the CDR3 is 15 residues. The germline CDR1 and CDR2 sequences are SGHAT and FQNNGV. CDR3 bases: TGTGCCAGCAGCTTAGCACACGGTCGGGCCTACGACCAGTACTTC. Protein sequence: CASSLAHGRAYDQYF.

This clonotype has just a few counts. The chain has TRBV27 and TRBJ2-5; D not resolved. Trimming took off 3 bases at V and 6 bases at J, with 11 bases between the two ends. The CDR3 is 13 amino acids. Germline-derived CDR1 and CDR2 are MNHEY and SMNVEV (reference sequence). The CDR3 sequence is CASSFGPVKTQYF. The CDR3 DNA is TGTGCCAGCAGTTTCGGGCCCGTAAAGACCCAGTACTTC.

The table lists this clonotype with a few counts. This chain joins TRBV5-1 and TRBJ1-6; tentatively, D is TRBD1 (5 bases). The CDR3 consists of 13 residues. V lost 4 bases and J 7 bases, leaving 9 bases between the germline ends. CDR1 is SGHRS, CDR2 YFSETQ, per germline. This chain's CDR3 is CASSIGENSPLHF. CDR3 DNA: TGCGCCAGCAGCATAGGGGAAAATTCACCCCTCCACTTT.

This sequence joins TRBV6-2 or TRBV6-3 and TRBJ2-5; 12 bases are shared with TRBD2. The end of the DNA is better explained by TRBJ2-1, so the J call may be wrong. Per the germline V gene, CDR1 is MNHEY and CDR2 is SVGEGT. The CDR3 spans 15 residues. The DNA of the CDR3 is TGTGCCAGCAGTGCCGGGACTAGCGGGTTGAATGAGCAGTTCTTC. Protein product: CASSAGTSGLNEQFF.

This clonotype was detected only a few times. This sequence joins TRBV2 and TRBJ2-1, with 11 bases matching TRBD2. Germline V lookup: CDR1 SNHLY, CDR2 FYNNEI. The CDR3 sequence is 15 residues long. After removal of 8 bases from V and 5 bases from J, the junction contained 8 bases not matched to a gene. The CDR3 DNA follows: TGTGCCAGCGAGTTCGGGACTAGCGGAAACAATGAGCAGTTCTTC. The encoded protein is CASEFGTSGNNEQFF.

This clonotype was seen more than once but under ten times. V gene TRBV10-3 combines with J gene TRBJ1-4; D not resolved. The V end was cut by 7 bases, the J end by 5 bases, with 11 bases between. Germline values: CDR1 ENHRY, CDR2 SYGVKD. This CDR3 has 13 amino acids. In nucleotides, the CDR3 is TGTGCCATCACCCCGGACCCAAATGAAAAACTGTTTTTT. Protein sequence: CAITPDPNEKLFF.

The chain links TRBV20-1 to TRBJ2-1, with 8 nucleotides matching TRBD2. The J segment lost 3 bases and the V segment lost 6 bases, leaving 7 bases of the junction unmatched. This CDR3 has 14 amino acids. CDR1 is DFQATT and CDR2 is SNEGSKA in the germline V gene (reference sequence). CDR3 residues: CSAAGRGGYNEQFF. The CDR3 nucleotides are TGCAGTGCCGCAGGACGGGGGGGCTACAATGAGCAGTTCTTC.

The chain links TRBV6-1 to TRBJ1-4; 9 bases are shared with TRBD1. CDR3 length: 14 amino acids. The ends lost 6 bases at V and 8 bases at J; junction bases unmatched: 7. Germline CDR1 reads MNHNS; CDR2 reads SASEGT. The CDR3 sequence: CASRPTGGREKLFF. The CDR3 DNA sequence: TGTGCCAGCAGACCGACAGGGGGAAGAGAAAAACTGTTTTTT.